This section outlines one T cell receptor (beta chain) sequence together with its context. Its antigen is not yet known. No base quality information exists; no much larger clone differs at one position. At one collaborating source in Seattle, patients were enrolled during active infection and were followed longitudinally through the course of disease. Each collaborating institution followed its own protocols to collect whole blood in K2EDTA tubes. For TCRbeta analysis, collaborators shipped samples in one of three forms: frozen whole blood, isolated PBMCs, or DNA extracted from either of those sample types. Ends trimmed: V by 1 base, J by 3 bases; bases unmatched to a gene: 12. The CDR3 sequence holds 18 residues, the cysteine and phenylalanine included. CDR3 DNA only is kept here, 54 bases in frame from base 1. CDR1 and CDR2, looked up from the germline V gene, are SGHRS and YFSETQ. The entry originates in a study of blood T cell repertoires in COVID-19 (dated by TCRdb to the early 2020s). Describing the broader study: The collaborator samples originated in the United States, Italy and Spain and spanned the acute and convalescent phases of COVID-19. Where available, HLA class I and class II types were obtained from metadata supplied by the sample provider rather than from assay-based typing. The repertoires were released in a freely available public database intended as a resource for research on the immune response to SARS-CoV-2. Subjects who had been exposed to COVID-19, were actively infected with it, or had recovered from it provided the deeply sampled blood TCRbeta repertoires that made up the dataset. Samples were obtained from the ongoing ImmuneRACE study (first 160 participants) and from some 1,300 subjects provided by 6 global collaborators. Sample metadata almost always included a de-identified subject ID, COVID-19 status, age in years and sex. The prospective study material was composed of cDNA or gDNA derived from T cells, B-cell-depleted T cells, or PBMCs. Overall results and qualifications from the work: How much clinical and demographic metadata was included differed by source and by participant, and the metadata was provided uncurated.

TCRbeta CDR3 regions were amplified from genomic DNA using the immunoSEQ Assay, a bias-controlled multiplex PCR. In the original analysis: Nucleated cell counts per sample were estimated from amplification of reference gene primers within the assay. To quantify the absolute abundance of each unique TCRbeta CDR3 rearrangement, sequence reads were collapsed and filtered. For each sample, productive Simpson clonality was calculated as the square root of Simpson's diversity index over productive rearrangements. This immuneACCESS table, as held by TCRdb, lists in-frame sequences with V and J called but not all clones. Of the missing ones, under half trace to an unresolved V gene in checked studies; the others have no known cause. V, J and clone size were drawn from that table, and D and trimming were deduced from the DNA. The sample profile shows under 250,000 clones; around 90% of them were found once. The ten largest clonotypes hold approximately 0.77% of the sample.

Input material: peripheral blood. The TCR originated in a man in his 60s with COVID-19, enrolled during active disease. The sequence links TRBV5-1 to TRBJ2-3; 9 nucleotides in the junction match TRBD2. The sequence in DNA is TGCGCCAGCAGCTTGCTAGGGCCTAGCGGGACTGATACAGATACGCAGTATTTT. It translates as CASSLLGPSGTDTDTQYF.